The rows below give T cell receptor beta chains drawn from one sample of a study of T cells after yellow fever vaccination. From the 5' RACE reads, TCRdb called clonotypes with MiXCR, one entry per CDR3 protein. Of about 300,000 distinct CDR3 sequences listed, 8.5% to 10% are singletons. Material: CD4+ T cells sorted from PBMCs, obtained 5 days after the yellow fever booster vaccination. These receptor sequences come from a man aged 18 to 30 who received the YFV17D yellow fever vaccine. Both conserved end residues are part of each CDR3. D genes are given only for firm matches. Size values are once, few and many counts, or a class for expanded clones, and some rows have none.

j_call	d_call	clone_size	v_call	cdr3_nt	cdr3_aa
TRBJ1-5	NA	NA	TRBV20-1	TGCAGTGCTGAGGGGGACAATCAGCCCCAGCATTTT	CSAEGDNQPQHF
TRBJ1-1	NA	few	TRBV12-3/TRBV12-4	TGTGCCAGCAGCCATTGGGGGGAAAATGAAGCTTTCTTT	CASSHWGENEAFF
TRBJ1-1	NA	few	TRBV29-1	TGCAGCGTTGTAAGGGCCACTGAAGCTTTCTTT	CSVVRATEAFF
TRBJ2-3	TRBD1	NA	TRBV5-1	TGCGCCAGCAGCCTCGGACAGGGGGCGGAGGATACGCAGTATTTT	CASSLGQGAEDTQYF
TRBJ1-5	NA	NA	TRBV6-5	TGTGCCAGCAGTTTTACAATCAATCAGCCCCAGCATTTT	CASSFTINQPQHF
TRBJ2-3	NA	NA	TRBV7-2	TGTGCCAGCAGCTCCAATCTAGCGATGGCCACAGATACGCAGTATTTT	CASSSNLAMATDTQYF
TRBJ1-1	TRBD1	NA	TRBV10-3	TGTGCCACCAGACAGGGGGCTAAGGATGAAGCTTTCTTT	CATRQGAKDEAFF
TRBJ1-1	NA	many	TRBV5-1	TGCGCCAGCAGCTCGGTAGGGGACACTGAAGCTTTCTTT	CASSSVGDTEAFF
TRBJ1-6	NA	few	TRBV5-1	TGCGCCAGCAGCTGGGGCGGGGAAGCAATGAATTCACCCCTCCACTTT	CASSWGGEAMNSPLHF
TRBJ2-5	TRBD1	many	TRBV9	TGTGCCAGCAGCGGGACAGGGCGAGAGACCCAGTACTTC	CASSGTGRETQYF
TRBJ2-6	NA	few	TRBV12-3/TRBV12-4	TGTGCCAGCAGTTTGGTGCCCTCTGGGGCCAACGTCCTGACTTTC	CASSLVPSGANVLTF
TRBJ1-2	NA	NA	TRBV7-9	TGTGCCAGCAGCTTAGGCGGTCCCCTCTATGGCTACACCTTC	CASSLGGPLYGYTF
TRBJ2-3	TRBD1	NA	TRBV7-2	TGTGCCAGTTGCCCCCGGACAGGGAGCACAGATACGCAGTATTTT	CASCPRTGSTDTQYF
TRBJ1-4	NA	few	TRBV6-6	TGTGCCAGCAGTACCAGGCAGTCCTCTAATGAAAAACTGTTTTTT	CASSTRQSSNEKLFF
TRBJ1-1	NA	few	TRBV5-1	TGCGCCAGCAGCTTGGCTCGGGGCTTGAACACTGAAGCTTTCTTT	CASSLARGLNTEAFF
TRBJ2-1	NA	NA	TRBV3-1	TGTGCCAGCAGCCAAGGCGGGCGTGCGGGTGAGCAGTTCTTC	CASSQGGRAGEQFF
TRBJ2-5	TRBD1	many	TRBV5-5	TGTGCCAGCAGCTCCCTTGGACAGGGAGAGACCCAGTACTTC	CASSSLGQGETQYF
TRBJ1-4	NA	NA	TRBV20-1	TGCAGTGCTCGAAACCCTGGACAGGAAAAACTGTTTTTT	CSARNPGQEKLFF
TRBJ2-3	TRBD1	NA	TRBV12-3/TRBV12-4	TGTGCCAGCAGACAAGGTCCGGGACAGGGCACAGATACGCAGTATTTT	CASRQGPGQGTDTQYF
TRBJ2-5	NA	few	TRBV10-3	TGTGCCATCAGTGAAAGGGTGCTAGAGACCCAGTACTTC	CAISERVLETQYF
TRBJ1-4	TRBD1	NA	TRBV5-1	TGCGCCAGCAGCACGGGACAGCATAATGAAAAACTGTTTTTT	CASSTGQHNEKLFF
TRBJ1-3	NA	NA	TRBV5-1	TGCGCCAGCAGCAGGACAGGAAACACCATATATTTT	CASSRTGNTIYF
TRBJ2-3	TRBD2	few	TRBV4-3	TGCGCCAGCGGACCTAGCGGGGGGGCGGGTACGCAGTATTTT	CASGPSGGAGTQYF
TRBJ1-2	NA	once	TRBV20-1	TGCAGTGCTAGGTGGACACCCGCCTCGGACTATGGCTACACCTTC	CSARWTPASDYGYTF
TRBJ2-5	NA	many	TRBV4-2	TGTGCCAGCAGCCAAGAGGGCAGGGATGAGACCCAGTACTTC	CASSQEGRDETQYF
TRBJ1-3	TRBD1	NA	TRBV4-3	TGCGCCAGCAGCCAAGAACCCCCAGGGGGGAGCTCTGAAAACACCATATATTTT	CASSQEPPGGSSENTIYF
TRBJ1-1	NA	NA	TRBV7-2	TGTGCCAGCAGTCGGGAGTGGGATGAAGCTTTCTTT	CASSREWDEAFF
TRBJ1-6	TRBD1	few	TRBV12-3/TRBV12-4	TGTGCCAGCAGTTGGGACAGCCATAATTCACCCCTCCACTTT	CASSWDSHNSPLHF
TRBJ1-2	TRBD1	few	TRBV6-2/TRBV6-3	TGTGCCAGCAGTTACCCGGGACAGGTCAGCTACACCTTC	CASSYPGQVSYTF
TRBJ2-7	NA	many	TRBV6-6	TGTGCCAGCAGTGCCAGGGGAACCTACGAGCAGTACTTC	CASSARGTYEQYF
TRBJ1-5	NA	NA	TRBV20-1	TGCAGTGCTTCCACGATGTATACAATGGATCAGCCCCAGCATTTT	CSASTMYTMDQPQHF
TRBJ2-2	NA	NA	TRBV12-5	TGTGCTAGTGGTTTGTCGTTAGCCGAGGCCGGGGAGCTGTTTTTT	CASGLSLAEAGELFF
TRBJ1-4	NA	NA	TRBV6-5	TGTGCCAGCAGCCCGTGGGGGGGGCATGAAAAACTGTTTTTT	CASSPWGGHEKLFF
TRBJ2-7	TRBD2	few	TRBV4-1	TGCGCCAGCAGCCACCACATAGCGGGAAGCTCCTACGAGCAGTACTTC	CASSHHIAGSSYEQYF
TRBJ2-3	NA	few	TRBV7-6	TGTGCCAGCAGCCCGAGACATGCAGATACGCAGTATTTT	CASSPRHADTQYF
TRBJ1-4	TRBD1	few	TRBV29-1	TGCAGCGTTGGAATCGGGACAGGGCTGAAACTGTTTTTT	CSVGIGTGLKLFF
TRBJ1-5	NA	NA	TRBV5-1	TGCGCCAGCAGCCGAACCGGGTCAGACAATCAGCCCCAGCATTTT	CASSRTGSDNQPQHF
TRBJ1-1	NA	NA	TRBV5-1	TGCGCCAGCAAGAAGGGAGAGTCTGAAGCTTTCTTT	CASKKGESEAFF
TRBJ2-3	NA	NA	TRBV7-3	TGTGCCAGCAGCCCACAGACAGGAAGCACAGATACGCAGTATTTT	CASSPQTGSTDTQYF
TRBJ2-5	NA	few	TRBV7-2	TGTGCCAGCAGCTTAGCATATCAGGGGCCCCAAGAGACCCAGTACTTC	CASSLAYQGPQETQYF
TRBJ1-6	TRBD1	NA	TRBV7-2	TGTGCCAGCAGCTTAGGGAGGGACAGGGAGAATTCACCCCTCCACTTT	CASSLGRDRENSPLHF
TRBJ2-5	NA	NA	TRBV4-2	TGTGCCAGCAGCCAAGCCTGGAGGGAGACCCAGTACTTC	CASSQAWRETQYF
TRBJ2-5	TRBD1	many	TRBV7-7	TGTGCTAGCAGCAACGACAGGGAAGAGACCCAGTACTTC	CASSNDREETQYF
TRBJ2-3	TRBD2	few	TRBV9	TGTGCCAGCAGCGCATCCGGGACTAGCGGGGGGATAGATACGCAGTATTTT	CASSASGTSGGIDTQYF
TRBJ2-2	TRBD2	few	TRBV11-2	TGTGCCAGCAGCAACGAACTTCTAGCGGGGGTTAACACCGGGGAGCTGTTTTTT	CASSNELLAGVNTGELFF
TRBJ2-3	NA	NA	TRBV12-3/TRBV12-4	TGTGCCAGCAGTTTACCTCCCACGGTGCAGGGCACAGATACGCAGTATTTT	CASSLPPTVQGTDTQYF
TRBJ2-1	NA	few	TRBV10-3	TGTGCCATCAGTGCCGGGGGGCAGTCGGGCTACAATGAGCAGTTCTTC	CAISAGGQSGYNEQFF
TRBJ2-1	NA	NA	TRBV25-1	TGTGCCAGCAGTGAACCGGGATGGGGAGCCAATGAGCAGTTCTTC	CASSEPGWGANEQFF
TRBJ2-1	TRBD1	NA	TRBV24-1	TGTGCCACCAGTGCCGGGACAGGAAAGAATGAGCAGTTCTTC	CATSAGTGKNEQFF
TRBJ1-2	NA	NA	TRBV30	TGTGCCTGGAGTGTAAAGGGATCATATGGCTACACCTTC	CAWSVKGSYGYTF
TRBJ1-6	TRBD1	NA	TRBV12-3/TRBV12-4	TGTGCCAGCAGTTTACAGGGGGGAGGCTCACCCCTCCACTTT	CASSLQGGGSPLHF
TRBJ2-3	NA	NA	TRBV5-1	TGCGCCAGCAGCAGCGGGTTCACAGATACGCAGTATTTT	CASSSGFTDTQYF
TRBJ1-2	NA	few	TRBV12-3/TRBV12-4	TGTGCCAGCAGCCCCTCCTCGGGGCAGACCTATGGCTACACCTTC	CASSPSSGQTYGYTF
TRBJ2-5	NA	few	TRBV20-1	TGCAGTGCTAGCCCGGTTTCGGGGGCCTGGGAGACCCAGTACTTC	CSASPVSGAWETQYF
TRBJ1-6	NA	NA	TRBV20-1	TGCAGTGCTAGAGATAGGTCTCAAGGGAGGACCCTCCACTTT	CSARDRSQGRTLHF
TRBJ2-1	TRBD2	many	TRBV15	TGTGCCACCAGCAGAGTTGGTAGCGGGGGGTACAATGAGCAGTTCTTC	CATSRVGSGGYNEQFF
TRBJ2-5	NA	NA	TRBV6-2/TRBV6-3	TGTGCCAGCAGATCTAATTTAGGTCGGGAGACCCAGTACTTC	CASRSNLGRETQYF
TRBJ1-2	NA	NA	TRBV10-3	TGTGCCACCCGCCCTGACCCTAACTATGGCTACACCTTC	CATRPDPNYGYTF
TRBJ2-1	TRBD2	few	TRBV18	TGTGCCAGCTCACAGCGACTAGCGGGGGACAATGAGCAGTTCTTC	CASSQRLAGDNEQFF